The T cell receptor (beta chain) described here comes from a study of blood T cells in healthy people across ages. The CDR3 contains 17 residues. Per the germline V gene, CDR1 is DFQATT and CDR2 is SNEGSKA (reference sequence). Germline trimming cut 4 bases from V and 0 bases from J; bases unmatched to any gene: 9. A second about 7 to 11 cycle PCR used barcoded and J-beta primers. TCRdb recomputed calls from the 5' RACE reads with MiXCR, one row per CDR3 protein. Seen here are over 450,000 distinct CDR3 sequences, under 30% observed once, and the top ten hold 8.5% to 9.5%. In addition, the sample was reused for a study of T cells of mothers and their children.

This TCR came from a boy aged 5-17 years in good health. The rearrangement joins TRBV20-1 to TRBJ2-2; 9 bases line up with TRBD2. Sequencing used blood. The CDR3 is CSATSGGGASNTGELFF. The CDR3 region has the DNA TGCAGTGCTACATCGGGCGGGGGGGCATCGAACACCGGGGAGCTGTTTTTT.